A single sample is the source of the 10 T cell receptor beta chains below, sequenced in a study of regulatory T cells in long-lasting Graves disease. As for time point: persistent/refractory GD, antithyroid drugs over 5 years with positive TRAb. There was RNA extracted from PBMCs, and the TCR library was made from it. HTBI primers from iRepertoire and Arm-PCR of CDR3 regions yielded the TCR beta libraries. TCRdb reanalysed the multiplex PCR reads using MiXCR and keeps one entry per CDR3 protein. The sample lists 350,000 to 500,000 distinct CDR3 sequences, 21% seen once, with roughly an eighth in the top ten. The specimen comprised peripheral blood mononuclear cells (PBMCs), sampled when the disease was refractory, from a patient treated with antithyroid drugs. These receptors were collected from a female donor with Graves disease.

This clonotype has more than one count but fewer than ten. Germline is not matched at one junction end, which may reflect a read error. The CDR3 bases are TGTGCCTCGGGACAGGATTTCTTC. Its protein product is CASGQDFF. The rearrangement uses TRBV30 and TRBJ1-2; 8 bases are shared with TRBD1. The length of the CDR3 is 8 residues. CDR1 and CDR2 from the germline V gene are GTSNPN and SVGIG (reference sequence). The full variable domain, in which reference TRBV30 and TRBJ1-2 provide the parts outside the CDR3, is SQTIHQWPATLVQPVGSPLSLECTVEGTSNPNLYWYRQAAGRGLQLLFYSVGIGQISSEVPQNLSASRPQDRQFILSSKKLLLSDSGFYLCASGQDFFGSGTRLTVV.

This clonotype was seen a single time. This is likely an artifact of a read error, given a far larger clone one base away. This rearrangement joins TRBV7-2 to TRBJ1-2, with D unclear. V was cut by 6 bases and J by 10 bases, with 15 bases left in between. This CDR3 is built from 12 residues. Germline V CDR1 and CDR2: SGHTA, FQGNSA. The CDR3 region is CASSGMANVYTF. In DNA form, the CDR3 reads TGTGCCAGCAGTGGCATGGCCAATGTCTACACCTTC.

V gene TRBV3-1 combines with J gene TRBJ2-2; no firm D call. The CDR3 runs 17 residues. Trimming left V 6 bases short and J 5 bases short, with 22 bases between. Germline V lookup: CDR1 LGHDT, CDR2 YNNKEL (reference sequence). CDR3 region: CASSRPVVAPPTGELFF. The CDR3 bases are TGTGCCAGCAGTCGGCCTGTTGTAGCACCTCCAACCGGGGAGCTGTTTTTT.

Many counts were recorded for this clonotype. Compared with germline, one end of the junction differs, possibly owing to a read error. The chain recombines TRBV28 with TRBJ2-1, with a tentative D call TRBD1 (6 bases). Looked up from germline, CDR1 is MDHEN and CDR2 is SYDVKM. The CDR3 loop spans 16 amino acids. CDR3 sequence: CASRAGSRGSYNEQFF. The CDR3 DNA follows: TGTGCTAGCAGGGCAGGCTCCAGGGGCTCCTACAATGAGCAGTTCTTC. The full variable domain, its missing parts supplied by reference TRBV28 and TRBJ2-1, is DVKVTQSSRYLVKRTGEKVFLECVQDMDHENMFWYRQDPGLGLRLIYFSYDVKMKEKGDIPEGYSVSREKKERFSLILESASTNQTSMYLCASRAGSRGSYNEQFFGPGTRLTVL.

This clonotype was counted at least ten times. The genes are TRBV11-2 and TRBJ2-7; D gene unclear. The CDR3 totals 10 residues. CDR1 SGHAT and CDR2 FQNNGV come from the germline V gene. Trimming removed 7 bases at V and 5 bases at J, with 6 bases between. The DNA of the CDR3 is TGTGCCAGCATCCAAAACGAGCAGTACTTC. This translates into CASIQNEQYF.

The chain has TRBV7-9 and TRBJ2-6; 10 bases align to TRBD1. V was pared by 5 bases and J by 2 bases, with 9 bases of the junction left unmatched. Germline CDR1 and CDR2: SEHNR and FQNEAQ (reference sequence). There are 18 residues in the CDR3. CDR3 in DNA: TGTGCCAGCAGCGGGGGGACAGGGGCGATTGCTGGGGCCAACGTCCTGACTTTC. Its translation is CASSGGTGAIAGANVLTF.

There are many counts of this clonotype. V is TRBV27 and J is TRBJ1-5; 8 bases agree with TRBD1. The junction had 5 bases not matched to a gene; V was cut back by 9 bases and J by 1 base. Germline lookup yields CDR1 MNHEY and CDR2 SMNVEV (reference sequence). This CDR3 is 14 amino acids long. In nucleotides, the CDR3 is TGTGCCAGTCGCCAGGGGGCGAGCAATCAGCCCCAGCATTTT. Translating gives CASRQGASNQPQHF.

J is TRBJ1-3 and V is TRBV7-9; no definite D call. Germline CDR1 is SEHNR and CDR2 is FQNEAQ (reference sequence). The CDR3 sequence is 15 residues long. V lost 6 bases to trimming and J lost 0 bases, with 12 bases between them. CDR3 DNA sequence: TGTGCCAGCAGTTCCGGACGTATCTCTGGAAACACCATATATTTT. The encoded protein is CASSSGRISGNTIYF.

This clonotype was seen ten or more times. The chain has TRBV29-1 and TRBJ1-1; D is perhaps TRBD1 (5 bases). Between the trimmed V and J ends, which lost 5 bases and 0 bases, there was a span of 13 bases. Germline V lookup: CDR1 SQVTM, CDR2 ANQGSEA. The CDR3 has 14 amino acids. The CDR3 reads CSVLAGTMNTEAFF. CDR3 sequence (DNA): TGCAGCGTTCTGGCAGGGACGATGAACACTGAAGCTTTCTTT.

This clonotype has at least ten counts. V and J are TRBV2 and TRBJ2-7, with 10 nucleotides matching TRBD2. Germline CDR1 SNHLY, CDR2 FYNNEI. The length of the CDR3 is 15 residues. V trimming: 4 bases; J trimming: 0 bases; junction bases outside the gene matches: 3. The CDR3 nucleotides read TGTGCCAGCAGTGGGCGACTAGCGGGCTCCTACGAGCAGTACTTC. It encodes CASSGRLAGSYEQYF.